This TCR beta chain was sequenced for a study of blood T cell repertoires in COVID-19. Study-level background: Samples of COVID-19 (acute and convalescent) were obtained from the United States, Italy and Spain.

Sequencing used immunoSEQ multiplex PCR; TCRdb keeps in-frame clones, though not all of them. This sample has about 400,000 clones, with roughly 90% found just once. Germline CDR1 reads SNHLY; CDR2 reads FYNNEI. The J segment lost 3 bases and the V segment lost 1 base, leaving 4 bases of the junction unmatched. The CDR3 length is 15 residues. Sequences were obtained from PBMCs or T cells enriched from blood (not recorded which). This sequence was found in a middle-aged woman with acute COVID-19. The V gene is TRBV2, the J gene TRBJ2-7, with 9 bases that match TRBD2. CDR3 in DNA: TGTGCCAGCAGTGAAGAGGTGACTAGCGGCTACGAGCAGTACTTC. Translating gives CASSEEVTSGYEQYF.